These T cell receptor beta chains were read from a single sample in a study of OX40 agonist ivuxolimab in advanced cancers. Data came from immunoSEQ multiplex PCR; TCRdb stores just in-frame clones and leaves some out. This table holds approximately 70,000 clones, 75% to 90% found once. The sample was CD4+ or CD8+ T cells sorted from blood, taken in a trial of the OX40 agonist ivuxolimab. These receptors were collected from an adult with an advanced solid tumor such as melanoma, head and neck, liver or kidney cancer. Each CDR3 is given with its conserved first and last residue. The order of the fields is CDR3 protein, CDR3 DNA, clone size, D gene, V gene, J gene. The D gene is left open where the match is weak. Clone size, where shown, is once, few, many, or a class for clones that have expanded.

CDR3 protein: CASSPPSGRPKETQYF; CDR3 DNA: TGTGCCAGCTCACCACCGAGCGGGAGACCTAAAGAGACCCAGTACTTC; clone size: -; D gene: TRBD2; V gene: TRBV18; J gene: TRBJ2-5
CDR3 protein: CASSIGVGGYTF; CDR3 DNA: TGTGCCAGTAGTATTGGAGTAGGTGGCTACACCTTC; clone size: -; D gene: -; V gene: TRBV19; J gene: TRBJ1-2
CDR3 protein: CASSSGQGNYGYTF; CDR3 DNA: TGTGCCAGCAGCTCGGGACAGGGAAACTATGGCTACACCTTC; clone size: -; D gene: TRBD1; V gene: TRBV7-2; J gene: TRBJ1-2
CDR3 protein: CSASLNTQYF; CDR3 DNA: TGCAGTGCTTCACTTAATACGCAGTATTTT; clone size: -; D gene: -; V gene: TRBV20-1; J gene: TRBJ2-3
CDR3 protein: CASRSGTGESANEQFF; CDR3 DNA: TGTGCCAGCAGGTCCGGGACAGGGGAGTCGGCCAATGAGCAGTTCTTC; clone size: -; D gene: TRBD1; V gene: TRBV7-9; J gene: TRBJ2-1
CDR3 protein: CASSLGEGAFSDTQYF; CDR3 DNA: TGTGCCAGCAGTCTGGGTGAGGGGGCATTTTCAGATACGCAGTATTTT; clone size: -; D gene: TRBD1; V gene: TRBV7-9; J gene: TRBJ2-3
CDR3 protein: CASSRTSGSLYEQYF; CDR3 DNA: TGTGCCAGCTCACGGACTAGCGGGAGTCTCTACGAGCAGTACTTC; clone size: -; D gene: TRBD2; V gene: TRBV18; J gene: TRBJ2-7
CDR3 protein: CASRGGEWNTEAFF; CDR3 DNA: TGTGCCAGTAGGGGTGGGGAATGGAACACTGAAGCTTTCTTT; clone size: -; D gene: -; V gene: TRBV19; J gene: TRBJ1-1
CDR3 protein: CASSLGHRDATDTQYF; CDR3 DNA: TGTGCCAGCAGCTTAGGACACAGGGACGCCACAGATACGCAGTATTTT; clone size: once; D gene: -; V gene: TRBV7-9; J gene: TRBJ2-3
CDR3 protein: CASSAQQGDNSPLHF; CDR3 DNA: TGTGCCAGCAGCGCCCAACAGGGGGATAATTCACCCCTCCACTTT; clone size: -; D gene: TRBD1; V gene: TRBV9; J gene: TRBJ1-6
CDR3 protein: CASSEAQIYQSGELFF; CDR3 DNA: TGTGCCAGCAGTGAAGCGCAAATTTATCAGTCCGGGGAGCTGTTTTTT; clone size: -; D gene: -; V gene: TRBV6-1; J gene: TRBJ2-2
CDR3 protein: CASSLRPGGEGRDGYTF; CDR3 DNA: TGCGCCAGCAGCTTACGCCCCGGTGGGGAGGGGCGTGATGGCTACACCTTC; clone size: -; D gene: -; V gene: TRBV5-1; J gene: TRBJ1-2
CDR3 protein: CASNRAGQINEKLFF; CDR3 DNA: TGTGCCAGCAACCGGGCCGGACAAATAAATGAAAAACTGTTTTTT; clone size: -; D gene: -; V gene: TRBV6-1; J gene: TRBJ1-4
CDR3 protein: CASSQDRQGPYNEQFF; CDR3 DNA: TGTGCCAGCAGCCAAGACCGACAGGGGCCCTACAATGAGCAGTTCTTC; clone size: -; D gene: TRBD1; V gene: TRBV4-2; J gene: TRBJ2-1
CDR3 protein: CASSTDRAGAEAFF; CDR3 DNA: TGCGCCAGCAGCACTGACAGGGCTGGCGCTGAAGCTTTCTTT; clone size: -; D gene: TRBD1; V gene: TRBV5-1; J gene: TRBJ1-1
CDR3 protein: CASSVTGGMETQYF; CDR3 DNA: TGTGCCAGCAGTGTGACAGGGGGTATGGAGACCCAGTACTTC; clone size: -; D gene: TRBD1; V gene: TRBV2; J gene: TRBJ2-5
CDR3 protein: CASSPDRVGNIQYF; CDR3 DNA: TGTGCCAGCAGCCCAGACAGGGTGGGAAACATTCAGTACTTC; clone size: -; D gene: TRBD1; V gene: TRBV5-4; J gene: TRBJ2-4
CDR3 protein: CASSLGGSSSYNEQFF; CDR3 DNA: TGTGCCAGCAGCTTAGGCGGGTCGAGCTCCTACAATGAGCAGTTCTTC; clone size: -; D gene: -; V gene: TRBV11-3; J gene: TRBJ2-1
CDR3 protein: CASSYSGRLYGYTF; CDR3 DNA: TGTGCCAGCAGTTACTCTGGGAGACTTTATGGCTACACCTTC; clone size: once; D gene: -; V gene: TRBV6-6; J gene: TRBJ1-2
CDR3 protein: CASSLSGQFEETQYF; CDR3 DNA: TGTGCCAGCAGTTTATCCGGGCAGTTTGAAGAGACCCAGTACTTC; clone size: -; D gene: -; V gene: TRBV28; J gene: TRBJ2-5
CDR3 protein: CAWTKGAFQEQFF; CDR3 DNA: TGTGCCTGGACCAAGGGGGCTTTTCAGGAGCAGTTCTTC; clone size: -; D gene: TRBD1; V gene: TRBV30; J gene: TRBJ2-1
CDR3 protein: CASSAGGRARNEQFF; CDR3 DNA: TGCGCCAGCAGTGCCGGCGGGAGGGCCCGCAATGAGCAGTTCTTC; clone size: -; D gene: TRBD2; V gene: TRBV10-1; J gene: TRBJ2-1
CDR3 protein: CASSFGQGGHTEAFF; CDR3 DNA: TGTGCCAGCAGCTTCGGACAGGGAGGACACACTGAAGCTTTCTTT; clone size: -; D gene: TRBD1; V gene: TRBV11-3; J gene: TRBJ1-1
CDR3 protein: CASSVGSSVSYEQYF; CDR3 DNA: TGTGCCAGCAGCGTAGGATCGTCAGTCTCCTACGAGCAGTACTTC; clone size: -; D gene: -; V gene: TRBV9; J gene: TRBJ2-7
CDR3 protein: CASSLVRGVNTEAFF; CDR3 DNA: TGTGCCAGCAGCTTAGTCAGGGGGGTGAACACTGAAGCTTTCTTT; clone size: -; D gene: TRBD1; V gene: TRBV7-3; J gene: TRBJ1-1
CDR3 protein: CASSPSTMNTEAFF; CDR3 DNA: TGTGCCAGCTCTCCATCAACTATGAACACTGAAGCTTTCTTT; clone size: -; D gene: -; V gene: TRBV18; J gene: TRBJ1-1
CDR3 protein: CASKLQGRGADEQYF; CDR3 DNA: TGTGCCAGCAAACTCCAGGGTAGGGGGGCGGACGAGCAGTACTTC; clone size: -; D gene: -; V gene: TRBV7-2; J gene: TRBJ2-7
CDR3 protein: CASRDRGNGAYEQYF; CDR3 DNA: TGTGCCAGCCGGGACAGGGGGAATGGGGCCTACGAGCAGTACTTC; clone size: -; D gene: TRBD1; V gene: TRBV6-1; J gene: TRBJ2-7
CDR3 protein: CASSVAGLAGGQETQYF; CDR3 DNA: TGTGCCAGCAGCGTAGCTGGACTAGCGGGGGGGCAAGAGACCCAGTACTTC; clone size: -; D gene: TRBD2; V gene: TRBV9; J gene: TRBJ2-5
CDR3 protein: CASSSEGPEETQYF; CDR3 DNA: TGTGCCAGCAGCTCAGAAGGACCGGAGGAGACCCAGTACTTC; clone size: few; D gene: -; V gene: TRBV5-4; J gene: TRBJ2-5
CDR3 protein: CASSLGGTIRGYEQYF; CDR3 DNA: TGTGCCAGCAGCTTAGGGGGGACTATTCGGGGCTACGAGCAGTACTTC; clone size: -; D gene: -; V gene: TRBV5-8; J gene: TRBJ2-7
CDR3 protein: CASSPMGGGQGLNIQYF; CDR3 DNA: TGCGCCAGCAGCCCGATGGGAGGCGGACAGGGGTTGAACATTCAGTACTTC; clone size: -; D gene: TRBD1; V gene: TRBV5-1; J gene: TRBJ2-4
CDR3 protein: CASSVGRLADTQYF; CDR3 DNA: TGTGCCAGCAGTGTAGGGCGCCTGGCAGATACGCAGTATTTT; clone size: -; D gene: -; V gene: TRBV6-1; J gene: TRBJ2-3
CDR3 protein: CASSPRMTEAFF; CDR3 DNA: TGTGCCAGCAGTCCCCGGATGACTGAAGCTTTCTTT; clone size: -; D gene: -; V gene: TRBV14; J gene: TRBJ1-1
CDR3 protein: CASSLVRSSTDTQYF; CDR3 DNA: TGTGCCAGCAGCTTAGTAAGGAGCAGCACAGATACGCAGTATTTT; clone size: once; D gene: -; V gene: TRBV7-2; J gene: TRBJ2-3
CDR3 protein: CASSWNSFNEKLFF; CDR3 DNA: TGTGCCAGCAGCTGGAACAGCTTTAATGAAAAACTGTTTTTT; clone size: -; D gene: -; V gene: TRBV5-6; J gene: TRBJ1-4
CDR3 protein: CASSVSTASGVYEQYF; CDR3 DNA: TGTGCCAGCAGCGTGAGTACGGCTAGCGGTGTGTACGAGCAGTACTTC; clone size: -; D gene: TRBD2; V gene: TRBV9; J gene: TRBJ2-7
CDR3 protein: CASSEDRGPTEKLFF; CDR3 DNA: TGTGCCAGCAGCGAAGACAGGGGACCCACTGAAAAACTGTTTTTT; clone size: -; D gene: TRBD1; V gene: TRBV4-2; J gene: TRBJ1-4
CDR3 protein: CASTSQGLDGYNEQFF; CDR3 DNA: TGCGCCAGCACCTCACAGGGTCTTGATGGGTACAATGAGCAGTTCTTC; clone size: -; D gene: -; V gene: TRBV5-1; J gene: TRBJ2-1
CDR3 protein: CAISEGRGKSDTQYF; CDR3 DNA: TGTGCCATCAGTGAGGGGCGTGGCAAGTCAGATACGCAGTATTTT; clone size: -; D gene: -; V gene: TRBV10-3; J gene: TRBJ2-3
CDR3 protein: CASSQTAGTSYEQYF; CDR3 DNA: TGTGCCAGCAGCCAAACGGCGGGGACCTCCTACGAGCAGTACTTC; clone size: -; D gene: -; V gene: TRBV11-2; J gene: TRBJ2-7
CDR3 protein: CASSLVGAANSPLHF; CDR3 DNA: TGTGCCAGCAGCTTAGTCGGAGCTGCCAATTCACCCCTCCACTTT; clone size: -; D gene: -; V gene: TRBV7-2; J gene: TRBJ1-6
CDR3 protein: CASSSGLQNTEAFF; CDR3 DNA: TGTGCCAGCAGCTCGGGACTTCAGAACACTGAAGCTTTCTTT; clone size: -; D gene: -; V gene: TRBV7-3; J gene: TRBJ1-1
CDR3 protein: CASSKAGLAGGPSTDTQYF; CDR3 DNA: TGTGCCAGCAGCAAAGCCGGACTAGCGGGGGGGCCTAGCACAGATACGCAGTATTTT; clone size: -; D gene: -; V gene: TRBV21-1; J gene: TRBJ2-3
CDR3 protein: CASSLGGNNEKLFF; CDR3 DNA: TGTGCCAGCAGCTTAGGGGGAAATAATGAAAAACTGTTTTTT; clone size: once; D gene: -; V gene: TRBV7-2; J gene: TRBJ1-4
CDR3 protein: CAWGRDTYEQYF; CDR3 DNA: TGTGCCTGGGGGAGGGACACCTACGAGCAGTACTTC; clone size: -; D gene: -; V gene: TRBV30; J gene: TRBJ2-7